This passage covers 22 T cell receptor beta chains from one sample sequenced in a study of T cells after yellow fever vaccination. TCRdb re-called the 5' RACE reads through MiXCR, storing one row per CDR3 protein. The profile shows roughly 500,000 distinct CDR3 sequences, roughly 21% of them singletons. Material: PBMCs, obtained 15 days after the yellow fever booster vaccination. The source is a man under 40 who received the YFV17D yellow fever vaccine.

The table lists this clonotype with a few counts. V usage is TRBV11-2 and J usage is TRBJ2-2; 10 bases are shared with TRBD2. The V and J ends lost 4 bases and 2 bases, in that order; junction bases with no gene match: 10. Germline V CDR1 and CDR2: SGHAT, FQNNGV. The CDR3 totals 18 residues. The CDR3 reads CASSSPPGLAVNTGELFF. The CDR3 DNA sequence: TGTGCCAGCAGCTCCCCTCCCGGACTAGCGGTAAACACCGGGGAGCTGTTTTTT.

V usage is TRBV7-9 and J usage is TRBJ2-5, with D perhaps TRBD2 (5 bases). The germline CDR1 and CDR2 sequences are SEHNR and FQNEAQ (reference sequence). The CDR3 has 15 amino acids. The V gene lost 3 bases and the J gene lost 5 bases, with 16 bases spanning the gap. CDR3 sequence: CASSLVLLARETQYF. CDR3 nucleotides: TGTGCCAGCAGCTTGGTTCTGCTAGCCCGTGAGACCCAGTACTTC.

This clonotype has a handful of counts. V gene TRBV10-3 combines with J gene TRBJ2-3; TRBD2 matches 8 bases. Germline lookup yields CDR1 ENHRY and CDR2 SYGVKD. The CDR3 totals 14 residues. V lost 9 bases, J lost 4 bases, and 9 bases stayed unmatched. The DNA for the CDR3 is TGTGCCATAGCCACTACGGGGGGGCCAGATACGCAGTATTTT. Its protein product is CAIATTGGPDTQYF.

This clonotype was found a few times. The rearrangement joins TRBV5-4 to TRBJ2-3; no reliable D call. In germline, CDR1 is SGHNT, CDR2 YYREEE (reference sequence). This CDR3 has 16 amino acids. V lost 3 bases to trimming and J lost 4 bases, with 18 bases between them. The CDR3 region has the DNA TGTGCCAGCAGCTCCCGGACGAAAGGAACCTCAGATACGCAGTATTTT. The encoded protein is CASSSRTKGTSDTQYF.

This clonotype has just a few counts. This sequence joins TRBV5-1 and TRBJ2-7; 8 bases map to TRBD1. V trimming: 0 bases; J trimming: 5 bases; junction bases outside the gene matches: 4. CDR3 length: 14 residues. The germline gives CDR1 SGHRS, CDR2 YFSETQ. CDR3 in amino acids: CASSLGQGMDEQYF. The DNA for the CDR3 is TGCGCCAGCAGCTTGGGACAGGGGATGGACGAGCAGTACTTC.

This clonotype came up a few times. The chain has TRBV5-6 and TRBJ2-7, with a tentative D call TRBD2 (5 bases). The V gene lost 6 bases and the J gene lost 0 bases, with 13 bases spanning the gap. This CDR3 has 14 amino acids. The germline V gene encodes CDR1 SGHDT and CDR2 YYEEEE. In nucleotides, the CDR3 is TGTGCCAGCACCTTTAGCGACTACTCCTACGAGCAGTACTTC. Its translation is CASTFSDYSYEQYF.

This clonotype was detected only a few times. The chain combines TRBV29-1 with TRBJ1-1; D possibly corresponds to TRBD1 (6 bases). Trimming took 6 bases from V and 4 from J, leaving 12 bases between them. Germline CDR1 and CDR2: SQVTM and ANQGSEA. The CDR3 runs to 12 residues. The CDR3 loop reads CSVEQGITEAFF. CDR3 sequence (DNA): TGCAGCGTGGAACAGGGAATCACTGAAGCTTTCTTT.

The rearrangement links TRBV7-2 to TRBJ2-2, with D unclear. The germline V and J ends were trimmed by 0 bases and 5 bases, with 7 bases remaining between them. Germline V gene data show CDR1 as SGHTA and CDR2 as FQGNSA. CDR3 length equals 14 residues. The CDR3 region is CASSLAFRTGELFF. As DNA, the CDR3 is TGTGCCAGCAGCTTAGCATTCAGGACCGGGGAGCTGTTTTTT.

This clonotype was recorded many times. The rearrangement links TRBV7-2 to TRBJ2-1; 8 bases line up with TRBD2. The CDR3 sequence is 15 residues long. Per the germline V gene, CDR1 is SGHTA and CDR2 is FQGNSA. V was clipped by 5 bases and J by 0 bases; unmatched bases: 3. The DNA for the CDR3 is TGTGCCAGCAGCGTAAGCGGGAGCTCCTACAATGAGCAGTTCTTC. Translation gives CASSVSGSSYNEQFF. Supplemented by reference TRBV7-2 and TRBJ2-1, the full variable domain reads GAGVSQSPSNKVTEKGKDVELRCDPISGHTALYWYRQSLGQGLEFLIYFQGNSAPDKSGLPSDRFSAERTGGSVSTLTIQRTQQEDSAVYLCASSVSGSSYNEQFFGPGTRLTVL.

The V and J genes are TRBV19 and TRBJ2-1; D gene uncertain. Trimming took 1 base from V and 0 from J, leaving 7 bases between them. CDR3 length: 15 amino acids. CDR1 and CDR2 from the germline V gene are LNHDA and SQIVND (reference sequence). CDR3: CASSIAVGSYNEQFF. The DNA for the CDR3 is TGTGCCAGTAGTATAGCGGTGGGCTCCTACAATGAGCAGTTCTTC.

V usage is TRBV7-6 and J usage is TRBJ2-3, with 12 bases identical to TRBD2. This CDR3 spans 18 amino acids. Germline CDR1 reads SGHVS; CDR2 reads FNYEAQ. The V gene end was trimmed by 0 bases and the J gene end by 1 base; junction bases not matched to a gene: 5. The CDR3 coding sequence is TGTGCCAGCAGCTTAGCCCTACCTAGCGGGAGGGGCACAGATACGCAGTATTTT. It encodes CASSLALPSGRGTDTQYF.

This clonotype showed up just a few times. This chain uses TRBV20-1 with TRBJ2-7; D is undetermined. The CDR3 runs to 12 residues. V was pared by 5 bases and J by 3 bases, with 11 bases between. CDR1 and CDR2 (germline): DFQATT, SNEGSKA (reference sequence). The CDR3 region is CSASDGDYEQYF. The CDR3 DNA sequence: TGCAGTGCTTCCGACGGAGACTACGAGCAGTACTTC.

The genes are TRBV7-8 and TRBJ2-7; TRBD2 matches at 9 bases. The CDR3 length is 15 residues. After removal of 5 bases from V and 4 bases from J, the junction contained 9 bases not matched to a gene. Germline CDR1 SGHVS, CDR2 FQNEAQ. For the CDR3, the DNA is TGTGCCAGCAGCCCTCCGGGACTAGCAAAATACGAGCAGTACTTC. It encodes CASSPPGLAKYEQYF.

The genes are TRBV7-2 and TRBJ2-1, with TRBD2 matching over 9 bases. Germline-derived CDR1 and CDR2 are SGHTA and FQGNSA. After removal of 4 bases from V and 4 bases from J, the junction contained 5 bases not matched to a gene. There are 15 residues in the CDR3. This CDR3 reads CASSSFTSGYNEQFF. In DNA form, the CDR3 reads TGTGCCAGCAGCTCCTTCACTAGCGGGTACAATGAGCAGTTCTTC.

This clonotype has only a few counts. The chain is built from TRBV7-2 and TRBJ2-3; a possible D gene is TRBD2 (6 bases). Per germline, CDR1 SGHTA and CDR2 FQGNSA. CDR3 length equals 15 residues. V shed 1 base and J shed 3 bases, with 11 bases lying between them. The CDR3 bases are TGTGCCAGCAGCTTAGTCGGGAGTGGGACAGATACGCAGTATTTT. Translation: CASSLVGSGTDTQYF.

The chain carries TRBV5-1 and TRBJ1-2, with D hard to call. CDR1 is SGHRS, CDR2 YFSETQ, per germline. The V end was cut by 4 bases, the J end by 7 bases, with 17 bases between. The CDR3 is made up of 14 amino acids. CDR3 nucleotide sequence: TGCGCCAGCAGCCCCAACCCCTCGGGAGTTGGCTACACCTTC. Protein: CASSPNPSGVGYTF.

This chain links TRBV12-3 or TRBV12-4 with TRBJ2-5; D is perhaps TRBD1 or TRBD2 (5 bases each). Trimming left V 5 bases short and J 3 bases short, with 19 bases between. This CDR3 comprises 16 residues. This CDR3 reads CASSPGTEVWEETQYF. CDR3 DNA sequence: TGTGCCAGCAGTCCCGGGACCGAAGTCTGGGAAGAGACCCAGTACTTC.

The rearrangement uses TRBV20-1 and TRBJ2-5; 7 nucleotides align to TRBD1. Per the germline V gene, CDR1 is DFQATT and CDR2 is SNEGSKA (reference sequence). The V segment lost 5 bases and the J segment 1 base; nucleotides outside the gene matches: 7. This CDR3 comprises 14 residues. The CDR3 DNA reads TGCAGTGCTCTGGACAGGTTAGGCCAAGAGACCCAGTACTTC. Translated: CSALDRLGQETQYF.

There are a few counts of this clonotype. This chain joins TRBV6-2 or TRBV6-3 and TRBJ2-3, with 8 bases identical to TRBD2. Germline CDR1 MNHEY, CDR2 SVGEGT. The CDR3 is 15 amino acids. V lost 5 bases and J lost 2; bases outside the gene matches: 6. As DNA, the CDR3 is TGTGCCAGCAGTACACCAGCGGGGGTCACAGATACGCAGTATTTT. This encodes CASSTPAGVTDTQYF.

The sample holds a few counts of this clonotype. The chain uses TRBV7-2 and TRBJ2-3, with D tentatively TRBD2 (5 bases). V lost 5 bases, J lost 8 bases, and 14 bases lay in between. CDR1 SGHTA and CDR2 FQGNSA come from the germline V gene. The CDR3 extends over 13 amino acids. CDR3 in DNA: TGTGCCAGCAGCCTGGAGCGGATTGCTACGCAGTATTTT. This codes for CASSLERIATQYF.

The chain has TRBV9 and TRBJ2-2; perhaps TRBD1 as D (6 bases). CDR1 SGDLS and CDR2 YYNGEE come from the germline V gene. V gave up 3 bases and J gave up 4 bases, with 10 bases separating them. CDR3 length equals 14 residues. The CDR3: CASSGQDFTGELFF. The CDR3 bases are TGTGCCAGCAGCGGACAGGATTTCACCGGGGAGCTGTTTTTT.

The chain employs TRBV5-1 and TRBJ2-5, with D possibly being TRBD2 (5 bases). The V end lost 5 bases, the J end lost 5 bases, and 13 bases lay between the germline ends. This CDR3 has 13 residues. Looked up from germline, CDR1 is SGHRS and CDR2 is YFSETQ. The CDR3: CASRPLEGETQYF. CDR3 nucleotides: TGCGCCAGCAGACCACTAGAAGGGGAGACCCAGTACTTC.